The 11 T cell receptor beta chains below were found in one sample sequenced in a study of cytomegalovirus exposure and HLA in healthy donors. The PCR ran on 60 Vbeta and 13 Jbeta primers. TCRdb's copy holds only in-frame clones and misses some; the assay was immunoSEQ multiplex PCR. Among around 110,000 clones, 79% were seen once, and the ten largest hold roughly 4.3%. Sequenced: PBMCs. These receptors all come from a young man in good health and CMV-seropositive.

This clone was counted a few times. The chain combines TRBV4-3 with TRBJ1-1; no firm D call. Germline V gene data show CDR1 as LGHNA and CDR2 as YSLEER. Trimming stripped 0 bases from V and 3 bases from J, with 11 bases between. The CDR3 totals 15 residues. The CDR3 region is CASSQDRMRYTEAFF. The CDR3 coding sequence is TGCGCCAGCAGCCAAGATCGTATGAGATACACTGAAGCTTTCTTT.

This clone has a handful of counts. The rearrangement links TRBV7-6 to TRBJ2-2; 10 bases agree with TRBD1. The V and J ends lost 2 bases and 5 bases, in that order; junction bases with no gene match: 5. The CDR3 spans 16 residues. CDR1 and CDR2 (germline): SGHVS, FNYEAQ. For the CDR3, the DNA is TGTGCCAGCAGCTTAATGAGACAGGGGGCAACCGGGGAGCTGTTTTTT. The encoded protein is CASSLMRQGATGELFF.

This clone was counted a single time. The V and J genes are TRBV4-1 and TRBJ1-3; D is unclear. V was pared by 4 bases and J by 2 bases, with 9 bases between. In germline, CDR1 is MGHRA, CDR2 YSYEKL. The CDR3 totals 14 residues. CDR3 sequence (DNA): TGCGCCAGCAGCCTCACAGTCGCTGGAAACACCATATATTTT. This translates into CASSLTVAGNTIYF.

The chain couples TRBV7-6 to TRBJ2-3, with 8 bases lining up with TRBD1. The germline V gene encodes CDR1 SGHVS and CDR2 FNYEAQ. The CDR3 extends over 17 amino acids. The V gene end was trimmed by 1 base and the J gene end by 1 base; junction bases not matched to a gene: 7. CDR3: CASSLELPGGGTDTQYF. CDR3 nucleotide sequence: TGTGCCAGCAGCTTAGAATTGCCAGGGGGCGGCACAGATACGCAGTATTTT. The variable domain in full, completed from reference TRBV7-6 and TRBJ2-3, reads GAGVSQSPRYKVTKRGQDVALRCDPISGHVSLYWYRQALGQGPEFLTYFNYEAQQDKSGLPNDRFSAERPEGSISTLTIQRTEQRDSAMYRCASSLELPGGGTDTQYFGPGTRLTVL.

The chain is built from TRBV7-2 and TRBJ2-5; TRBD2 might be the D (5 bases). Between the trimmed V and J ends, which lost 6 bases and 4 bases, there was a span of 15 bases. The CDR3 sequence is 14 residues long. CDR1 and CDR2 (germline): SGHTA, FQGNSA. The CDR3 DNA is TGTGCCAGCAGGTCGGGGTTAGGTAGAGAGACCCAGTACTTC. Residues: CASRSGLGRETQYF.

CDR3 DNA: TGCAGCGTCCGGGACACGAGCTCCTACGAGCAGTACTTC. Its translation is CSVRDTSSYEQYF. The rearrangement uses TRBV29-1 and TRBJ2-7; D might be TRBD1 (6 bases). CDR1 SQVTM and CDR2 ANQGSEA come from the germline V gene. Trimming pared 6 bases from V and 0 bases from J, leaving 12 bases between. CDR3 length equals 13 residues.

The chain links TRBV7-3 to TRBJ1-2; D is perhaps TRBD1 (5 bases). Trimming took 0 bases from V and 3 from J, leaving 8 bases between them. Germline CDR1 SGHTA, CDR2 FQGTGA. The CDR3 spans 14 residues. CDR3 residues: CASSLTGGDYGYTF. The CDR3 coding sequence is TGTGCCAGCAGCTTAACGGGGGGGGACTATGGCTACACCTTC.

The chain uses TRBV27 and TRBJ2-2; 12 bases line up with TRBD2. The V gene end was trimmed by 7 bases and the J gene end by 7 bases; junction bases not matched to a gene: 4. Germline CDR1 is MNHEY and CDR2 is SMNVEV (reference sequence). This CDR3 has 14 amino acids. Here the CDR3 DNA reads TGTGCCAGCACTCTAGCGGGAGGGGGCGGGGAGCTGTTTTTT. This gives the protein CASTLAGGGGELFF.

This rearrangement joins TRBV5-6 to TRBJ1-2; TRBD1 matches at 9 bases. With V trimmed by 4 bases and J by 4 bases, 2 bases remained unmatched. This CDR3 contains 13 residues. Germline values: CDR1 SGHDT, CDR2 YYEEEE. DNA of the CDR3: TGTGCCAGCAGCCCGGGACAGGGCTATGGCTACACCTTC. Translation: CASSPGQGYGYTF.

The gene calls are TRBV9 and TRBJ2-5; D not resolved. This CDR3 spans 15 amino acids. In germline, CDR1 is SGDLS, CDR2 YYNGEE. Trimming pared 0 bases from V and 1 base from J, leaving 10 bases between. The CDR3 DNA reads TGTGCCAGCAGCGTAGAGAGTTCACGCCAAGAGACCCAGTACTTC. It translates to CASSVESSRQETQYF.

This chain connects TRBV18 to TRBJ2-1; 11 bases fit TRBD2. V lost 0 bases, J lost 9 bases, and 16 bases stayed unmatched. The CDR3 spans 19 residues. Germline V gene sequence: CDR1 KGHSH, CDR2 LQKENI. The CDR3: CASSPPTSRTSGLYGEQFF. CDR3 nucleotide sequence: TGTGCCAGCTCACCACCAACCAGCCGGACTAGCGGGCTGTATGGTGAGCAGTTCTTC.